The source of this T cell receptor beta chain is a study of blood T cells in healthy people across ages. This clonotype was detected a few times. J was trimmed by 7 bases and V by 5 bases; bases with no gene match: 9. CDR3 size: 15 residues. Germline V gene lookup returns CDR1 SEHNR and CDR2 FQNEAQ (reference sequence). A second roughly 6 to 11 cycle PCR used barcoded and J-beta primers. One entry per CDR3 protein, called by TCRdb with MiXCR from the 5' RACE reads. This repertoire shows over 1,300,000 distinct CDR3 sequences, approximately 63% found once; its top ten account for 6.5% to 8.5%. The clonotype comes from a man between 18 and 29 years old in good health. The sequencing input was blood. The V and J genes are TRBV7-9 and TRBJ1-4; TRBD1 agrees at 8 bases. The chain's CDR3 is CASSPSTGTGEKLFF. The CDR3, as DNA: TGTGCCAGCAGCCCCTCTACCGGGACAGGTGAAAAACTGTTTTTT.